One sample yielded the 5 T cell receptor beta chains listed below, sequenced in a study of T-cell memory formation after mild COVID-19. TCRdb re-analysed the 5' RACE reads in MiXCR, keeping a single row per CDR3 protein. There are around 62,000 distinct CDR3 sequences in the sample; about a quarter occur only once, and more than 40% lies in the top ten. The sample taken for sequencing was PBMCs or a T cell subset sorted from them (not recorded which). The source of these receptors is a man between 18 and 35 years old who had mild COVID-19 (a few samples of this study predate the infection). Cell type and time point are not known.

This chain uses TRBV7-6 with TRBJ2-3; maybe TRBD2 (6 bases). From germline, CDR1 is SGHVS and CDR2 FNYEAQ. The CDR3 spans 15 residues. V gave up 0 bases and J gave up 1 base, with 8 bases separating them. The CDR3 DNA reads TGTGCCAGCAGCTTAGCGGGGGAGGGCACAGATACGCAGTATTTT. It is translated as CASSLAGEGTDTQYF.

A few counts support this clonotype. The V gene is TRBV29-1, the J gene TRBJ2-5; the match to TRBD1 covers 7 bases. This CDR3 is 13 amino acids long. Germline CDR1 is SQVTM and CDR2 is ANQGSEA. The junction had 2 bases not matched to a gene; V was cut back by 2 bases and J by 2 bases. The CDR3 sequence: CSVERGQQETQYF. DNA of the CDR3: TGCAGCGTTGAAAGGGGACAGCAAGAGACCCAGTACTTC.

The chain joins TRBV13 to TRBJ2-7; D may be TRBD2 (6 bases). CDR1 is PRHDT, CDR2 FYEKMQ, per germline (reference sequence). CDR3 length equals 14 residues. Trimming removed 5 bases at V and 7 bases at J, with 18 bases between. The CDR3 bases are TGTGCCAGCAGCACCCCGGAGGGGCGTGGAGAGCAGTACGTC. Translating it yields CASSTPEGRGEQYV.

This clonotype came up a few times. The chain joins TRBV4-1 to TRBJ1-5, with D unresolved. V dropped 0 bases and J dropped 6 bases, with 12 bases sitting between them. The germline gives CDR1 MGHRA, CDR2 YSYEKL. This CDR3 is built from 15 residues. The CDR3, as DNA: TGCGCCAGCAGCCAAGAGGGTGGGGAAGGTCAGCCCCAGCATTTT. This gives the protein CASSQEGGEGQPQHF.

This clonotype was picked up a small number of times. The J gene is TRBJ2-7, the V gene TRBV10-3; 7 bases line up with TRBD2. Germline assignment: CDR1 ENHRY and CDR2 SYGVKD. The CDR3 runs to 11 residues. The CDR3 is CASGEGSEQYV. The CDR3 region has the DNA TGTGCTTCGGGGGAGGGCTCCGAGCAGTACGTC.